Below, 21 T cell receptor beta chains from the same sample are listed, as sequenced in a study of T cells in Graves' hyperthyroidism and ophthalmopathy. Amplification of TCR beta CDR3 regions was performed using RNA transcripts as template. The primer set for the first-round RT-PCR of the TCR CDR3 was HTBI. TCRdb passed the multiplex PCR reads through MiXCR, listing each CDR3 protein once. This table holds hundreds of thousands of distinct CDR3 sequences, 15% to 19% found once. The sample comprised blood. The receptor set was obtained from a young woman with Graves' hyperthyroidism.

This clonotype was counted ten times or more. The V and J genes are TRBV11-2 and TRBJ2-5; 10 bases agree with TRBD2. Germline V CDR1 and CDR2: SGHAT, FQNNGV. The trim removed 4 bases at V and 2 bases at J, leaving 4 bases unmatched. The CDR3 contains 15 residues. CDR3 protein: CASSSSGGGQETQYF. CDR3 sequence (DNA): TGTGCCAGCAGCTCCAGCGGGGGGGGGCAAGAGACCCAGTACTTC.

This clonotype was found many times. V is TRBV6-1 and J is TRBJ1-5, with 7 bases that match TRBD1. Germline CDR1 is MNHNS and CDR2 is SASEGT. J gave up 3 bases and V 7 bases, and 9 bases lay outside the gene matches. This CDR3 has 15 residues. The CDR3 nucleotides are TGTGCCAGCAACCCGACAGGGAACATCAATCAGCCCCAGCATTTT. Its protein product is CASNPTGNINQPQHF.

The V call is TRBV7-9, the J call TRBJ2-5; 10 nucleotides line up with TRBD1. CDR3 size: 16 residues. V lost 5 bases and J lost 1; bases outside the gene matches: 7. Germline loops: CDR1 SEHNR, CDR2 FQNEAQ (reference sequence). In DNA, the CDR3 is TGTGCCAGCAGCGACAGGGACAGGGGACCCCAAGAGACCCAGTACTTC. Encoded protein: CASSDRDRGPQETQYF.

This clonotype was recorded at least ten times. V gene TRBV28 combines with J gene TRBJ1-1; unclear D gene. The CDR3 contains 13 residues. Germline V gene sequence: CDR1 MDHEN, CDR2 SYDVKM. Trimming removed 3 bases from V and 4 bases from J, with 9 bases in between. CDR3 sequence reads: CASSFLRITEAFF. CDR3 nucleotides: TGTGCCAGCAGTTTTTTGAGAATCACTGAAGCTTTCTTT.

This clonotype appeared a few times. V usage is TRBV2 and J usage is TRBJ2-7; 7 nucleotides match TRBD1. The CDR3 consists of 12 residues. The ends lost 11 bases at V and 2 bases at J; junction bases unmatched: 6. Germline CDR1 reads SNHLY; CDR2 reads FYNNEI. CDR3 loop: CAGRQGPYEQYF. The CDR3 DNA reads TGTGCCGGGAGACAGGGCCCCTACGAGCAGTACTTC.

This chain connects TRBV25-1 to TRBJ1-4; 7 nucleotides match TRBD1. This CDR3 spans 14 amino acids. Per the germline V gene, CDR1 is MGHDK and CDR2 is SYGVNS. V gave up 5 bases and J gave up 8 bases; unmatched junction bases: 8. CDR3 coding DNA: TGTGCCAGCAGTTCACAGGGGTTCGGGGAAAAACTGTTTTTT. This sequence encodes CASSSQGFGEKLFF.

This clonotype was counted many times. The rearrangement joins TRBV27 to TRBJ2-6; the match to TRBD2 covers 14 bases. Trimming removed 6 bases from V and 4 bases from J; junction bases left unmatched: 5. In germline, CDR1 is MNHEY, CDR2 SMNVEV (reference sequence). CDR3 length equals 17 residues. The CDR3 DNA sequence: TGTGCCAGCAGATCGGGACTAGCGGGAGCAGGGGCCAACGTCCTGACTTTC. Residues: CASRSGLAGAGANVLTF.

This clonotype has a handful of counts. This chain uses TRBV7-8 with TRBJ1-2; tentative D call: TRBD1 (6 bases). V was pared by 6 bases and J by 7 bases, with 21 bases between. Germline CDR1 is SGHVS and CDR2 is FQNEAQ. CDR3 length: 15 residues. Here the CDR3 DNA reads TGTGCCAGCAGTATGGGAGGGGGTAACAACGTTGGCTACACCTTC. This encodes CASSMGGGNNVGYTF. The whole variable domain, remainder taken from reference TRBV7-8 and TRBJ1-2, is GAGVSQSPRYKVAKRGQDVALRCDPISGHVSLFWYQQALGQGPEFLTYFQNEAQLDKSGLPSDRFFAERPEGSVSTLKIQRTQQEDSAVYLCASSMGGGNNVGYTFGSGTRLTVV.

On this clonotype: This may be a read error: a much more frequent sequence differs by one nucleotide. The rearrangement links TRBV12-3 or TRBV12-4 to TRBJ2-3; D gene unclear. The J call is in doubt because the DNA end fits TRBJ1-5 better. This CDR3 region has 12 residues. CDR3 nucleotides: TGTGCCAGCAGGGGCTTGGAAGATACGCAGCATTTT. Amino acids: CASRGLEDTQHF.

The chain recombines TRBV4-3 with TRBJ1-6; D remains unclear. Between the trimmed V and J ends, which lost 1 base and 7 bases, there was a span of 8 bases. This CDR3 region has 14 residues. Germline CDR1 is LGHNA and CDR2 is YSLEER. CDR3 sequence: CASSQVIQNSPLHF. The DNA for the CDR3 is TGCGCCAGCAGCCAAGTAATCCAGAATTCACCCCTCCACTTT.

This clonotype was found a few times. The rearrangement links TRBV5-5 to TRBJ1-5; possible D gene TRBD1, 6 bases. Germline V CDR1 and CDR2: SGHKS, YYEKEE (reference sequence). The CDR3 has 16 residues. Trimming removed 4 bases at V and 5 bases at J, with 19 bases between. CDR3 in amino acids: CASSTTAGAWDQPQHF. CDR3 in DNA: TGTGCCAGCAGCACCACCGCGGGGGCTTGGGATCAGCCCCAGCATTTT.

This clonotype was recorded once. A much larger clonotype is one base distant, so this may be a read error. V gene TRBV20-1 combines with J gene TRBJ2-1; tentatively, D is TRBD1 or TRBD2 (6 bases each). The CDR3 spans 12 residues. V lost 6 bases and J 10 bases, leaving 16 bases between the germline ends. Looked up from germline, CDR1 is DFQATT and CDR2 is SNEGSKA (reference sequence). The CDR3 DNA sequence: TGCAGTGCCAACAGGGAGGTACACGAGCAGTTCTTC. Translating it yields CSANREVHEQFF.

This clonotype was detected only once. The rearrangement uses TRBV28 and TRBJ1-5, with TRBD1 matching 7 bases. CDR3 size: 17 residues. Trimming at V came to 6 bases and at J to 10 bases, leaving 21 bases not matched to a gene. Germline CDR1 reads MDHEN; CDR2 reads SYDVKM. In nucleotides, the CDR3 is TGTGCCAGCAGCTCACCAGGGGGTGAGGGTACAATTCGCCCCCAGCATTTT. Protein: CASSSPGGEGTIRPQHF.

The rearrangement links TRBV19 to TRBJ1-5; D not resolved. The CDR3 contains 14 residues. Looked up from germline, CDR1 is LNHDA and CDR2 is SQIVND (reference sequence). Trimming took off 6 bases at V and 1 base at J, with 10 bases between the two ends. The CDR3 coding sequence is TGTGCCAGTAGGCCAGATACGAGCAATCAGCCCCAGCATTTT. This sequence encodes CASRPDTSNQPQHF. Together with reference TRBV19 and TRBJ1-5, the CDR3 gives the full variable domain: DGGITQSPKYLFRKEGQNVTLSCEQNLNHDAMYWYRQDPGQGLRLIYYSQIVNDFQKGDIAEGYSVSREKKESFPLTVTSAQKNPTAFYLCASRPDTSNQPQHFGDGTRLSIL.

This clonotype came up many times. The gene calls are TRBV6-5 and TRBJ1-1; 10 bases fit TRBD1. With 1 base clipped from V and 3 bases from J, the junction kept 5 bases outside the gene matches. This CDR3 has 16 amino acids. The germline V gene encodes CDR1 MNHEY and CDR2 SVGAGI. The CDR3 reads CASSYLTGGADTEAFF. CDR3 sequence (DNA): TGTGCCAGCAGTTACTTGACAGGGGGCGCCGACACTGAAGCTTTCTTT.

The chain has TRBV14 and TRBJ2-7; 9 bases fit TRBD1. This CDR3 contains 11 residues. Germline lookup yields CDR1 SGHDN and CDR2 FVKESK. Losses at the gene ends were 8 bases for V and 7 bases for J; bases not matched to a gene: 3. In nucleotides, the CDR3 is TGTGCCAGCGGGACAGGGTTTGAGCAGTACTTC. Its protein product is CASGTGFEQYF.

This clonotype has at least ten counts. This chain links TRBV28 with TRBJ2-7; D possibly matches TRBD1 or TRBD2 (6 bases each). This CDR3 contains 12 residues. Germline assignment: CDR1 MDHEN and CDR2 SYDVKM. The V gene lost 8 bases and the J gene lost 1 base, with 9 bases spanning the gap. The CDR3 region is CASEGGSYEQYF. The CDR3, as DNA: TGTGCCAGCGAGGGGGGTTCCTACGAGCAGTACTTC.

This clonotype was picked up many times. The chain has TRBV28 and TRBJ2-5; the match to TRBD1 covers 8 bases. This CDR3 has 16 residues. Trimming cost V 3 bases and J 2 bases; bases outside gene matches: 8. Germline CDR1 MDHEN, CDR2 SYDVKM. In DNA, the CDR3 is TGTGCCAGCAGTTTGGGGGGTTGGGACAGGCAAGAGACCCAGTACTTC. This translates into CASSLGGWDRQETQYF.

Many counts were recorded for this clonotype. This chain uses TRBV2 with TRBJ2-2; D remains unclear. The CDR3 consists of 13 residues. V shed 6 bases and J shed 7 bases, with 12 bases lying between them. Germline CDR1 and CDR2: SNHLY and FYNNEI. This CDR3 reads CASSELVNGELFF. CDR3 DNA sequence: TGTGCCAGCAGCGAATTGGTTAACGGGGAGCTGTTTTTT.

This clonotype was recorded a few times. This chain links TRBV4-1 with TRBJ1-2; a weak D match, TRBD1 (5 bases). The CDR3 loop spans 16 amino acids. V shed 1 base and J shed 3 bases, with 15 bases lying between them. The germline CDR1 and CDR2 sequences are MGHRA and YSYEKL. Here the CDR3 DNA reads TGCGCCAGCAGCCAAGTGGGGGTTGTTGGCGACTATGGCTACACCTTC. Residues: CASSQVGVVGDYGYTF.

This clonotype showed up many times. This chain connects TRBV12-3 or TRBV12-4 to TRBJ2-7; perhaps D is TRBD1 or TRBD2 (5 bases each). The CDR3 runs to 12 residues. Trimming left V 6 bases short and J 5 bases short, with 11 bases between. The CDR3 sequence is CASSTGTHEQYF. CDR3 in DNA: TGTGCCAGCAGCACCGGGACCCACGAGCAGTACTTC.